These 26 T cell receptor beta chains were all obtained from the same sample, sequenced in a study of blood T cell repertoires in COVID-19 (TCRdb year 2020). Library creation used the immunoSEQ multiplex PCR assay. TCRdb took over this immuneACCESS table, retaining in-frame rearrangements with V and J assigned. Such tables are incomplete; in checked studies, under half of the missing clones stem from an unresolved V gene, and the remainder is unexplained. This sample comprises about 160,000 clones, 85% to 90% of them detected only once. The ten largest clones represent approximately 7% of the sample. Sequenced: peripheral blood. These receptors all stem from a man aged 45 to 65 with active or convalescent COVID-19.

The chain combines TRBV5-6 with TRBJ2-7; 11 bases fit TRBD2. The length of the CDR3 is 15 residues. V shed 3 bases and J 6 bases; nucleotides not matched to a gene: 8. CDR1 is SGHDT and CDR2 is YYEEEE in the germline V gene. The CDR3 sequence: CASSSMTSGVREQYF. CDR3 nucleotides: TGTGCCAGCAGCTCGATGACTAGCGGGGTCCGCGAGCAGTACTTC.

The chain carries TRBV4-3 and TRBJ1-4; tentatively, D is TRBD1 (6 bases). The germline V gene has CDR1 LGHNA and CDR2 YSLEER. The CDR3 contains 16 residues. The germline V and J ends were trimmed by 4 bases and 0 bases, with 12 bases remaining between them. The CDR3 loop is CASSLRRGATNEKLFF. The CDR3 bases are TGCGCCAGCAGCCTCCGCAGGGGCGCAACTAATGAAAAACTGTTTTTT.

V usage is TRBV5-6 and J usage is TRBJ2-4; weak D call: TRBD1 (6 bases). V lost 0 bases and J lost 1, with 11 bases in between. CDR3 length equals 16 residues. Germline V gene sequence: CDR1 SGHDT, CDR2 YYEEEE. The CDR3 nucleotides read TGTGCCAGCAGCTTGGTCGCAGGGGAGGCCAAAAACATTCAGTACTTC. Protein: CASSLVAGEAKNIQYF.

The chain combines TRBV5-1 with TRBJ2-5, with D possibly TRBD2 on 5 matching bases. Trimming took 4 bases from V and 3 from J, leaving 10 bases between them. This CDR3 has 13 residues. Germline V lookup: CDR1 SGHRS, CDR2 YFSETQ. DNA of the CDR3: TGCGCCAGCAGCCCAAGGACTGAAGAGACCCAGTACTTC. Translation: CASSPRTEETQYF.

The CDR3 DNA reads as TGTGCCAGCAGCGTATGGACAACCAACACCGGGGAGCTGTTTTTT. Protein sequence: CASSVWTTNTGELFF. V and J are TRBV9 and TRBJ2-2; TRBD1 is a possible D gene (5 bases). This CDR3 region has 15 residues. Germline V gene sequence: CDR1 SGDLS, CDR2 YYNGEE. Between the trimmed V and J ends, which lost 1 base and 2 bases, there was a span of 9 bases.

This chain links TRBV19 with TRBJ2-1, with a possible D match to TRBD2 (6 bases). The germline V gene has CDR1 LNHDA and CDR2 SQIVND (reference sequence). The CDR3 totals 15 residues. Trimming took off 3 bases at V and 8 bases at J, with 17 bases between the two ends. CDR3 region: CASSIYAGKVYEQFF. CDR3 nucleotide sequence: TGTGCCAGTAGTATTTATGCGGGGAAGGTATATGAGCAGTTCTTC.

The rearrangement links TRBV7-2 to TRBJ1-2; possibly TRBD1 for D (6 bases). The CDR3 contains 15 residues. The germline V gene encodes CDR1 SGHTA and CDR2 FQGNSA. V gave up 1 base and J gave up 0 bases, with 9 bases separating them. CDR3 sequence: CASSLGGPANYGYTF. The CDR3 region has the DNA TGTGCCAGCAGCTTAGGGGGGCCGGCTAACTATGGCTACACCTTC.

This clone has only a few counts. The chain is built from TRBV18 and TRBJ1-1, with D unresolved. CDR1 KGHSH and CDR2 LQKENI come from the germline V gene. Trimming removed 2 bases from V and 4 bases from J, with 8 bases in between. The CDR3 runs 13 residues. CDR3 loop: CASSPKQSTEAFF. CDR3 DNA sequence: TGTGCCAGCTCACCAAAACAGAGCACTGAAGCTTTCTTT.

The chain is built from TRBV6-5 and TRBJ2-5; D possibly corresponds to TRBD2 (6 bases). CDR1 is MNHEY, CDR2 SVGAGI, per germline. The CDR3 runs to 15 residues. The ends were cut back, 6 bases at V and 5 bases at J, with 19 bases in the middle. The CDR3 DNA sequence: TGTGCCAGCAGCACGACTAGGGGTGGCCGGGAGACCCAGTACTTC. As protein: CASSTTRGGRETQYF.

The rearrangement uses TRBV10-3 and TRBJ1-6; D gene uncertain. CDR1 is ENHRY, CDR2 SYGVKD, per germline. This CDR3 region has 14 residues. V lost 6 bases to trimming and J lost 8 bases, with 14 bases between them. CDR3 sequence (DNA): TGTGCCATCAGGACTGGAGAGGTTCATTCACCCCTCCACTTT. Its translation: CAIRTGEVHSPLHF.

This rearrangement joins TRBV27 to TRBJ2-5; TRBD2 matches 7 bases. This CDR3 spans 16 amino acids. Germline loops: CDR1 MNHEY, CDR2 SMNVEV (reference sequence). The J segment lost 1 base and the V segment lost 3 bases, leaving 8 bases of the junction unmatched. CDR3 nucleotides: TGTGCCAGCAGTTTCCGTACAGCGGGACCCCAAGAGACCCAGTACTTC. Amino acid sequence: CASSFRTAGPQETQYF.

The sample holds a few counts of this clone. The J gene is TRBJ2-1, the V gene TRBV2; D call uncertain. There are 15 residues in the CDR3. Trimming removed 6 bases from V and 2 bases from J, with 14 bases in between. Germline values: CDR1 SNHLY, CDR2 FYNNEI. CDR3 DNA: TGTGCCAGCAGCGCCTCCCGGGTAACCTACAATGAGCAGTTCTTC. This sequence encodes CASSASRVTYNEQFF.

The chain is built from TRBV19 and TRBJ2-1, with TRBD2 as a possible D gene (6 bases). Germline V gene data show CDR1 as LNHDA and CDR2 as SQIVND (reference sequence). This CDR3 has 15 amino acids. The ends were cut back, 5 bases at V and 2 bases at J, with 13 bases in the middle. The CDR3: CASSRSGPTYNEQFF. The CDR3 DNA reads TGTGCCAGTAGTCGAAGCGGGCCCACCTACAATGAGCAGTTCTTC.

The chain has TRBV24-1 and TRBJ1-2, with TRBD1 as a possible D gene (6 bases). The V gene's germline CDR1 is KGHDR and CDR2 SFDVKD. V lost 3 bases to trimming and J lost 5 bases, with 12 bases between them. The CDR3 has 14 amino acids. CDR3 bases: TGTGCCACCAGTGATCCCGGACAGTCGTATGGCTACACCTTC. Its translation: CATSDPGQSYGYTF.

The chain is built from TRBV5-4 and TRBJ2-1, with TRBD2 matching 14 bases. This CDR3 has 16 amino acids. The V and J ends lost 2 bases and 7 bases, in that order; junction bases with no gene match: 5. The germline gives CDR1 SGHNT, CDR2 YYREEE (reference sequence). The CDR3 loop is CASSLGLAGGRNEQFF. CDR3 in DNA: TGTGCCAGCAGCTTAGGACTAGCGGGAGGAAGGAATGAGCAGTTCTTC.

CDR3 bases: TGTGCCAGCAGCAAAGAGTCGACAGGGGGCCCTGAAGCTTTCTTT. Residues: CASSKESTGGPEAFF. V gene TRBV21-1 combines with J gene TRBJ1-1; the D call in the table, TRBD1, was not verified against the DNA. TRBV21-1 is a pseudogene. This CDR3 contains 15 residues.

This chain uses TRBV29-1 with TRBJ1-2; D uncertain. V gave up 6 bases and J gave up 2 bases, with 10 bases separating them. The CDR3 contains 12 residues. The germline gives CDR1 SQVTM, CDR2 ANQGSEA. CDR3 region: CSVGGINYGYTF. DNA for the CDR3: TGCAGCGTCGGCGGGATCAACTATGGCTACACCTTC. The variable domain in full, completed from reference TRBV29-1 and TRBJ1-2, reads SAVISQKPSRDICQRGTSLTIQCQVDSQVTMMFWYRQQPGQSLTLIATANQGSEATYESGFVIDKFPISRPNLTFSTLTVSNMSPEDSSIYLCSVGGINYGYTFGSGTRLTVV.

The gene calls are TRBV5-1 and TRBJ2-5, with D perhaps matching TRBD2 (5 bases). The CDR3 is made up of 15 amino acids. Per the germline V gene, CDR1 is SGHRS and CDR2 is YFSETQ. The V end lost 0 bases, the J end lost 1 base, and 10 bases lay between the germline ends. This CDR3 reads CASSLVGGFQETQYF. CDR3 nucleotides: TGCGCCAGCAGCTTGGTGGGCGGGTTCCAAGAGACCCAGTACTTC.

In DNA form, the CDR3 reads TGTGCCAGCTCACCGTCCACGGACAGACCCCAGCATTTT. Its protein is CASSPSTDRPQHF. The chain links TRBV18 to TRBJ1-5, with TRBD1 as a possible D gene (6 bases). The CDR3 has 13 amino acids. V was shortened by 3 bases and J by 10 bases, with 13 bases between the two germline ends. In germline, CDR1 is KGHSH, CDR2 LQKENI.

This clone appeared a few times. The chain recombines TRBV2 with TRBJ1-1, with D unresolved. This CDR3 spans 14 amino acids. The germline V gene encodes CDR1 SNHLY and CDR2 FYNNEI. The V end lost 8 bases, the J end lost 0 bases, and 13 bases lay between the germline ends. The CDR3 DNA is TGTGCCAGCGGTATGCGAGGGATGAACACTGAAGCTTTCTTT. Amino acids: CASGMRGMNTEAFF.

The CDR3 coding sequence is TGTGCCAGCAGCGCATTTCCGGGGTACGAGCAGTACTTC. As protein: CASSAFPGYEQYF. This chain uses TRBV6-4 with TRBJ2-7; maybe TRBD2 (5 bases). Looked up from germline, CDR1 is MRHNA and CDR2 is SNTAGT. The CDR3 is 13 amino acids. The V end was cut by 6 bases, the J end by 4 bases, with 13 bases between.

The V call is TRBV4-1, the J call TRBJ2-7; 8 bases are shared with TRBD2. The CDR3 consists of 13 residues. Per germline, CDR1 MGHRA and CDR2 YSYEKL. Trimming cost V 2 bases and J 7 bases; bases outside gene matches: 4. CDR3: CASSQPLAGEQYF. CDR3 coding DNA: TGCGCCAGCAGCCAACCTTTAGCGGGAGAGCAGTACTTC.

The CDR3 is CASSQGGPDSGNTIYF. The CDR3 DNA sequence: TGTGCCAGCAGCCAAGGGGGGCCAGACTCTGGAAACACCATATATTTT. The chain uses TRBV4-2 and TRBJ1-3; D perhaps matches TRBD1 (6 bases). Germline V CDR1 and CDR2: LGHNA, YNFKEQ. The CDR3 contains 16 residues. Trimming cost V 1 base and J 0 bases, with 10 bases left between them.

The chain has TRBV19 and TRBJ1-5; TRBD1 matches at 7 bases. The CDR3 is 12 amino acids. V dropped 8 bases and J dropped 7; count of bases not matched to a gene: 5. Germline-derived CDR1 and CDR2 are LNHDA and SQIVND (reference sequence). This chain's CDR3 is CASRGGWQPQHF. In DNA, the CDR3 is TGTGCCAGTCGAGGGGGCTGGCAGCCCCAGCATTTT.

The CDR3 spells CASSSRDSPYTF. DNA of the CDR3: TGTGCCAGCAGTTCGAGGGACAGCCCCTACACCTTC. The rearrangement links TRBV28 to TRBJ1-2, with 7 bases lining up with TRBD1. Germline-derived CDR1 and CDR2 are MDHEN and SYDVKM. V lost 4 bases, J lost 10 bases, and 6 bases stayed unmatched. The CDR3 length is 12 residues.

The chain joins TRBV2 to TRBJ1-1; 10 bases agree with TRBD1. Germline trimming cut 7 bases from V and 8 bases from J; bases unmatched to any gene: 10. CDR1 SNHLY and CDR2 FYNNEI come from the germline V gene. CDR3 length: 14 residues. In nucleotides, the CDR3 is TGTGCCAGCACCATTAGACAGGGGGCAACCGAAGCTTTCTTT. The encoded protein is CASTIRQGATEAFF.